This T cell receptor beta chain was sequenced in a study of cytomegalovirus exposure and HLA in healthy donors. Points from the study as a whole: Researchers reportedly found TCR beta sequences accurately predicted most subjects' HLA-A and HLA-B alleles. What a later analysis showed was that several of the most significant clusters appeared linked to common viral pathogens. TCR beta V- and J-gene trimming, according to a later analysis, was linked to a missense DCLRE1C variant.

Healthy people donating bone marrow made up the donors. PCR used 60 Vbeta primers and 13 Jbeta primers. The protocol was immunoSEQ multiplex PCR, while the TCRdb copy is restricted to in-frame clones and leaves out a portion. The table includes approximately 160,000 clones, roughly four fifths detected once. This clone was recorded once. Antigen specificity is unknown. This TCR was recovered from a young man in good health and CMV-seropositive. Input material: PBMCs.

The CDR3 DNA follows: TGTGCCAGCAGTTACGGGACAGGGGGCTACGAGCAGTACTTC. Protein product: CASSYGTGGYEQYF. The rearrangement joins TRBV6-6 to TRBJ2-7, with TRBD1 matching 11 bases. V shed 2 bases and J 3 bases; nucleotides not matched to a gene: 0. The germline CDR1 and CDR2 sequences are MNHNY and SVGAGI (reference sequence). This CDR3 contains 14 residues.